This T cell receptor beta chain was sequenced for a study of shared clonotypes between healthy human individuals. TCRdb's table, derived via immunoSEQ multiplex PCR, lists solely in-frame clones and lacks some. Of roughly 1,500,000 clones listed, roughly 98.5% are singletons. Worth noting for this clone: Its antigen is not identified.

Regarding the study as a whole: With few donors, the genetic and exposure-history diversity represented was limited. Several donors held about 4.6% of naive CD4 clonotypes in common.

Sequenced material: naive CD4+ T cells sorted from blood. The subset: CD45RA+ positively selected. The receptor comes from a man aged 25-45 years in good health.

The CDR3 loop reads CASSSHRDSNQPQHF. CDR3 coding DNA: TGTGCCAGCAGTTCACACAGGGATAGCAATCAGCCCCAGCATTTT. V usage is TRBV27 and J usage is TRBJ1-5; tentatively, D is TRBD1 (6 bases). Trimming took 4 bases from V and 0 from J, leaving 10 bases between them. The CDR3 runs 15 residues. Germline V CDR1 and CDR2: MNHEY, SMNVEV (reference sequence).